This TCR beta chain was sequenced in a study of STAT3 mutations in large granular lymphocyte leukemia. For the study at large: Among longitudinally sequenced T-LGLL patients, roughly half had canonical activating STAT3 mutations detected. Notes on the study in general: Every T-cell large granular lymphocyte leukemia patient had at least one immunodominant TCR beta clonotype. Samples missed the first appearance of the clone.

This clone was seen only once. Its cognate antigen is unknown. Each sample's TCRbeta library yielded on average about 40,773 productive templates. Sequencing used immunoSEQ multiplex PCR; TCRdb keeps in-frame clones, though not all of them. The profile shows 9,500 to 15,000 clones, about 70% of them singletons. The CDR3 runs to 13 residues. The germline V gene has CDR1 SEHNR and CDR2 FQNEAQ (reference sequence). Trimming stripped 1 base from V and 4 bases from J, with 7 bases between. Sequencing was performed on peripheral blood mononuclear cells. The sequence was collected from a man aged 55 to 69 with T-cell large granular lymphocyte leukemia. Some clones in this sample may be carry-over from other donors' samples. The rearrangement links TRBV7-9 to TRBJ1-2; D call uncertain. The CDR3 coding sequence is TGTGCCAGCAGCTTAGAGGGAGTCTATGGCTACACCTTC. This encodes CASSLEGVYGYTF.